Here is one TCR beta chain with its context. What it binds is unknown. This record belongs to a study of graft-versus-host responses after intestinal transplantation. Study-wide context: Each transplant was multivisceral, liver-intestinal, or isolated intestinal. Anti-thymocyte globulin served as induction for all recipients, who then took tacrolimus and steroids for three to four years.

Some clones are missing from TCRdb's copy, which holds only in-frame ones; the method was immunoSEQ multiplex PCR. The sample contains about 120,000 clones, just under 95% of which appear only once. V lost 3 bases to trimming and J lost 0 bases; unmatched junction nucleotides: 9. Germline values: CDR1 SGHRS, CDR2 YFSETQ. The CDR3 contains 16 residues. The chain combines TRBV5-1 with TRBJ2-7, with 7 positions matching TRBD1. The sequence derives from a human donor who received an intestinal transplant. The sample consisted of unstimulated CD4+ T cells sorted from spleen or lymph node cells, taken before intestinal transplant. The CDR3: CASSSTGVGISYEQYF. In nucleotides, the CDR3 is TGCGCCAGCAGCTCTACAGGGGTCGGAATCTCCTACGAGCAGTACTTC.